These 23 T cell receptor beta chains were all obtained from the same sample, sequenced in a study of T cell changes during pregnancy in multiple sclerosis. Repertoires were generated with immunoSEQ multiplex PCR, while TCRdb's copy carries only in-frame clones and drops some. The sample yields about 60,000 clones, over 75% seen once. The source material was peripheral blood, sampled before pregnancy. These receptors all come from a female donor with multiple sclerosis, enrolled in a pregnancy study.

J is TRBJ2-1 and V is TRBV9; 9 bases are a match to TRBD1. The CDR3 totals 16 residues. J lost 7 bases, V lost 4 bases, and 12 bases had no gene match. Germline V gene data show CDR1 as SGDLS and CDR2 as YYNGEE. The CDR3 nucleotides read TGTGCCAGCAGCTTACTCACAGGGGGCGCGATTAATGAGCAGTTCTTC. It yields the protein CASSLLTGGAINEQFF.

The J gene is TRBJ2-7, the V gene TRBV5-4; D gene uncertain. V was trimmed by 0 bases and J by 5 bases, leaving 9 bases between them. The CDR3 is 13 residues long. CDR1 is SGHNT, CDR2 YYREEE, per germline (reference sequence). The CDR3 DNA reads as TGTGCCAGCAGCTTGGCCCGGTCAAACGAGCAGTACTTC. Translated: CASSLARSNEQYF. Using reference TRBV5-4 and TRBJ2-7 for the parts outside the CDR3, the full variable domain is ETGVTQSPTHLIKTRGQQVTLRCSSQSGHNTVSWYQQALGQGPQFIFQYYREEENGRGNFPPRFSGLQFPNYSSELNVNALELDDSALYLCASSLARSNEQYFGPGTRLTVT.

CDR3 loop: CASSVDSGETQYF. The CDR3 DNA reads as TGTGCCAGCAGCGTGGACTCGGGGGAGACCCAGTACTTC. V and J are TRBV9 and TRBJ2-5; D is perhaps TRBD2 (5 bases). V lost 2 bases to trimming and J lost 5 bases, with 10 bases between them. Per germline, CDR1 SGDLS and CDR2 YYNGEE. This CDR3 has 13 amino acids.

The chain is built from TRBV4-3 and TRBJ1-1; D perhaps matches TRBD1 (5 bases). V lost 4 bases and J 4 bases, leaving 10 bases between the germline ends. Germline V lookup: CDR1 LGHNA, CDR2 YSLEER. The CDR3 length is 13 residues. CDR3 protein: CASSRRGGTEAFF. Written as DNA, the CDR3 is TGCGCCAGCAGCCGGCGGGGCGGCACTGAAGCTTTCTTT.

This sequence joins TRBV5-1 and TRBJ2-7; the match to TRBD1 covers 7 bases. From germline, CDR1 is SGHRS and CDR2 YFSETQ. The CDR3 spans 15 residues. V dropped 0 bases and J dropped 0; count of bases not matched to a gene: 3. CDR3 DNA: TGCGCCAGCAGCTTGGTGGGGGACAGCTCCTACGAGCAGTACTTC. It specifies CASSLVGDSSYEQYF.

The chain is built from TRBV5-6 and TRBJ1-4; the D is unclear. Per germline, CDR1 SGHDT and CDR2 YYEEEE. V was trimmed by 3 bases and J by 8 bases, leaving 14 bases between them. This CDR3 comprises 14 residues. The CDR3 reads CASSSGSSHEKLFF. The DNA for the CDR3 is TGTGCCAGCAGCTCAGGATCGTCACACGAAAAACTGTTTTTT. Together with reference TRBV5-6 and TRBJ1-4, the CDR3 gives the full variable domain: DAGVTQSPTHLIKTRGQQVTLRCSPKSGHDTVSWYQQALGQGPQFIFQYYEEEERQRGNFPDRFSGHQFPNYSSELNVNALLLGDSALYLCASSSGSSHEKLFFGSGTQLSVL.

V usage is TRBV5-6 and J usage is TRBJ2-7, with 7 bases matching TRBD1. J lost 5 bases, V lost 1 base, and 12 bases had no gene match. Germline-derived CDR1 and CDR2 are SGHDT and YYEEEE. The CDR3 length is 16 residues. The CDR3 protein is CASSLSWTGLSDEQYF. CDR3 DNA sequence: TGTGCCAGCAGCTTGTCCTGGACAGGTCTAAGCGACGAGCAGTACTTC.

The chain couples TRBV28 to TRBJ1-5; weak D call: TRBD1 (5 bases). V lost 3 bases, J lost 5 bases, and 11 bases lay in between. CDR1 and CDR2 (germline): MDHEN, SYDVKM. This CDR3 has 14 residues. DNA of the CDR3: TGTGCCAGCAGTTTTTGGGACTTCGATCAGCCCCAGCATTTT. Protein sequence: CASSFWDFDQPQHF.

The chain combines TRBV5-4 with TRBJ2-3; 7 bases align to TRBD2. After removal of 0 bases from V and 6 bases from J, the junction contained 7 bases not matched to a gene. In germline, CDR1 is SGHNT, CDR2 YYREEE (reference sequence). This CDR3 is 15 amino acids long. The CDR3 DNA reads TGTGCCAGCAGCTTGGGAGTAGCGGGTTCGGATACGCAGTATTTT. It is translated as CASSLGVAGSDTQYF.

The V and J genes are TRBV7-2 and TRBJ2-7; 7 nucleotides line up with TRBD1. The CDR3 has 16 amino acids. Germline V gene lookup returns CDR1 SGHTA and CDR2 FQGNSA. After removal of 1 base from V and 0 bases from J, the junction contained 6 bases not matched to a gene. CDR3 amino acids: CASSLDRGTASYEQYF. CDR3 bases: TGTGCCAGCAGCTTAGATAGGGGGACAGCCTCCTACGAGCAGTACTTC.

The genes are TRBV4-2 and TRBJ1-1; D is uncertain. Trimming took 3 bases from V and 2 from J, leaving 10 bases between them. The CDR3 consists of 14 residues. CDR1 is LGHNA, CDR2 YNFKEQ, per germline. CDR3 nucleotide sequence: TGTGCCAGCAGCCAGGCAGGCATTAACACTGAAGCTTTCTTT. Residues: CASSQAGINTEAFF.

The CDR3 region is CAISESDRTGAYEQYF. CDR3 coding DNA: TGTGCCATCAGTGAGTCAGACCGGACAGGAGCGTACGAGCAGTACTTC. V usage is TRBV10-3 and J usage is TRBJ2-7; TRBD1 matches 7 bases. The CDR3 contains 16 residues. Germline V lookup: CDR1 ENHRY, CDR2 SYGVKD. V trimming: 0 bases; J trimming: 4 bases; junction bases outside the gene matches: 9.

The rearrangement uses TRBV29-1 and TRBJ2-5; TRBD2 might be the D (5 bases). The CDR3 sequence is 13 residues long. CDR1 is SQVTM and CDR2 is ANQGSEA in the germline V gene. Trimming pared 1 base from V and 2 bases from J, leaving 8 bases between. CDR3 sequence: CSVEGGLQETQYF. The CDR3 DNA is TGCAGCGTTGAAGGAGGGTTACAAGAGACCCAGTACTTC. Variable domain in full (rest from reference TRBV29-1 and TRBJ2-5): SAVISQKPSRDICQRGTSLTIQCQVDSQVTMMFWYRQQPGQSLTLIATANQGSEATYESGFVIDKFPISRPNLTFSTLTVSNMSPEDSSIYLCSVEGGLQETQYFGPGTRLLVL.

The table lists this clone with a count of one. CDR3 amino acids: CASSPRRTSGGSSYNEQFF. The CDR3 nucleotides read TGTGCCAGCAGCCCGCGACGGACTAGCGGGGGCAGCTCCTACAATGAGCAGTTCTTC. The chain has TRBV7-9 and TRBJ2-1; 13 bases are shared with TRBD2. The germline gives CDR1 SEHNR, CDR2 FQNEAQ (reference sequence). The CDR3 runs 19 residues. Trimming removed 5 bases from V and 0 bases from J; junction bases left unmatched: 10.

The chain combines TRBV18 with TRBJ1-6, with TRBD1 matching 7 bases. J lost 3 bases, V lost 2 bases, and 4 bases had no gene match. The CDR3 spans 16 residues. Per germline, CDR1 KGHSH and CDR2 LQKENI. The CDR3, as DNA: TGTGCCAGCTCACCAATCTCAGGGGGCTATAATTCACCCCTCCACTTT. Translated: CASSPISGGYNSPLHF.

The chain recombines TRBV5-6 with TRBJ2-3, with D perhaps TRBD2 (7 bases). This CDR3 region has 18 residues. Trimming removed 2 bases from V and 0 bases from J, with 19 bases in between. Germline V gene lookup returns CDR1 SGHDT and CDR2 YYEEEE. CDR3 coding DNA: TGTGCCAGCAGCTTTGGTTCAGCCGGGGGGCGCAGCACAGATACGCAGTATTTT. Encoded protein: CASSFGSAGGRSTDTQYF.

The CDR3 DNA reads as TGTGCCAGCAGATCCCTCTTTGCGGGGGGCCCCTACGAGCAGTACTTC. The encoded protein is CASRSLFAGGPYEQYF. The chain uses TRBV7-2 and TRBJ2-7; 8 nucleotides match TRBD2. The ends lost 6 bases at V and 2 bases at J; junction bases unmatched: 12. There are 16 residues in the CDR3. Germline V gene data show CDR1 as SGHTA and CDR2 as FQGNSA.

The chain combines TRBV7-3 with TRBJ2-5; TRBD1 matches at 10 bases. V dropped 5 bases and J dropped 5; count of bases not matched to a gene: 8. This CDR3 spans 15 amino acids. Germline V gene sequence: CDR1 SGHTA, CDR2 FQGTGA. CDR3 region: CASSLGTGVGETQYF. CDR3 in DNA: TGTGCCAGCAGCCTAGGGACAGGGGTAGGGGAGACCCAGTACTTC.

On this clone: The junction does not match germline at one end; this may be a read error. This sequence joins TRBV4-1 and TRBJ2-7; TRBD2 aligns across 9 bases. CDR1 MGHRA and CDR2 YSYEKL come from the germline V gene. CDR3 length equals 13 residues. This chain's CDR3 is CASSQIPSGAPRF. The CDR3 nucleotides read TGCGCCAGCAGCCAAATCCCTAGCGGGGCCCCCCGCTTC.

V is TRBV5-6 and J is TRBJ2-7; D is possibly TRBD2 (8 bases). Trimming shortened V by 1 base and J by 3 bases, and 17 bases separated the two germline ends. This CDR3 spans 16 amino acids. Germline values: CDR1 SGHDT, CDR2 YYEEEE. The CDR3: CASSLKGASGYYEQYF. The CDR3 nucleotides read TGTGCCAGCAGCTTGAAGGGGGCTAGCGGGTACTACGAGCAGTACTTC.

The chain joins TRBV19 to TRBJ2-5; 9 bases are shared with TRBD1. V lost 3 bases to trimming and J lost 5 bases; unmatched junction nucleotides: 4. Germline CDR1 and CDR2: LNHDA and SQIVND (reference sequence). The length of the CDR3 is 14 residues. CDR3 nucleotide sequence: TGTGCCAGTAGTATTCGGGACAGGGTGGAGACCCAGTACTTC. This sequence encodes CASSIRDRVETQYF.

The gene calls are TRBV2 and TRBJ1-4; 7 positions agree with TRBD1. CDR3 length equals 14 residues. Trimming removed 6 bases from V and 4 bases from J; junction bases left unmatched: 5. In germline, CDR1 is SNHLY, CDR2 FYNNEI. CDR3 region: CASSRDRGNEKLFF. The CDR3 DNA sequence: TGTGCCAGCAGCCGGGACAGAGGTAATGAAAAACTGTTTTTT.

The chain combines TRBV7-9 with TRBJ2-6, with D possibly TRBD2 on 5 matching bases. Per the germline V gene, CDR1 is SEHNR and CDR2 is FQNEAQ (reference sequence). The CDR3 extends over 18 amino acids. Trimming removed 0 bases from V and 0 bases from J, with 12 bases in between. In nucleotides, the CDR3 is TGTGCCAGCAGCTTAGCTGGAGGAGGAATCTCTGGGGCCAACGTCCTGACTTTC. Its protein is CASSLAGGGISGANVLTF. Looking up the rest from reference TRBV7-9 and TRBJ2-6 gives the full variable domain: DTGVSQNPRHKITKRGQNVTFRCDPISEHNRLYWYRQTLGQGPEFLTYFQNEAQLEKSRLLSDRFSAERPKGSFSTLEIQRTEQGDSAMYLCASSLAGGGISGANVLTFGAGSRLTVL.